This T cell receptor (beta chain) was obtained from a study of blood T cells in healthy people across ages. Regarding the study as a whole: A conclusive naive versus antigen-experienced comparison was prevented by the unsorted PBMCs.

A second PCR of roughly 7 to 11 cycles used a sample-barcoded 5' primer and a J-beta primer mix. One entry per CDR3 protein results from TCRdb running MiXCR on the 5' RACE reads. The data contain 750,000 to 950,000 distinct CDR3 sequences, under 35% of them singletons. Turning to this clonotype: Its antigen is still unknown.

CDR1 is SEHNR, CDR2 FQNEAQ, per germline (reference sequence). V was pared by 5 bases and J by 1 base, with 15 bases between. The CDR3 runs 15 residues. The same sample was also studied in work on T cells of mothers and their children. As reported in that work: The study found thymic selection shapes TCR recombination output similarly in related and unrelated pairs.

The sample comprised blood. The chain joins TRBV7-9 to TRBJ2-7; D may match TRBD1 or TRBD2 (5 bases each). The source is a woman in her thirties or forties in good health. CDR3 in DNA: TGTGCCAGCAGCCCCGGGACGGGGCATTCCTACGAGCAGTACTTC. Amino acids: CASSPGTGHSYEQYF. Drawing the rest from reference TRBV7-9 and TRBJ2-7, the complete variable domain is DTGVSQNPRHKITKRGQNVTFRCDPISEHNRLYWYRQTLGQGPEFLTYFQNEAQLEKSRLLSDRFSAERPKGSFSTLEIQRTEQGDSAMYLCASSPGTGHSYEQYFGPGTRLTVT.